This note documents a single T cell receptor beta chain sequence. The data belong to a study of blood T cells in healthy people across ages. Looking at the study overall: About one barcoded beta molecule was captured per two T cells (by template switching).

This CDR3 comprises 13 residues. Trimming cost V 4 bases and J 5 bases, with 10 bases left between them. CDR1 is SEHNR, CDR2 FQNEAQ, per germline (reference sequence). The study recruited healthy Caucasian donors from Russia who were aged about 6 to 90. The authors ran a second PCR of roughly 6 to 12 cycles using a sample-barcoded 5' primer and a J-beta primer mix. TCRdb itself ran the 5' RACE reads through MiXCR, one entry per CDR3 protein. The sample records 1.5 million to 2 million distinct CDR3 sequences, 25% to 30% being singletons. This chain joins TRBV7-9 and TRBJ2-3; no definite D call. The sequenced material came from blood. The source is a woman between 25 and 40 years old in good health. The CDR3 DNA is TGTGCCAGCAGCTCTTATTTAGGAGATACGCAGTATTTT. Its protein product is CASSSYLGDTQYF.